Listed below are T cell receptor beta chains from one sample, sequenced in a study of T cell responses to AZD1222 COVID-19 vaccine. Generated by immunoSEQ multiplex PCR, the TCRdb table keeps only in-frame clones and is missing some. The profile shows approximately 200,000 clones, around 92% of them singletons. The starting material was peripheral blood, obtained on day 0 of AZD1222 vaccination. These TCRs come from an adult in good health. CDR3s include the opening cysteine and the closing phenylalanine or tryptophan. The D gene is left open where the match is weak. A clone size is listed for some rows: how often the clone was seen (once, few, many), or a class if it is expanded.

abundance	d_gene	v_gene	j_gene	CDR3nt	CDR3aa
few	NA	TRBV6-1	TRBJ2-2	TGTGCCAGCAGTGAGTCCCTGGGCGGGGAGCTGTTTTTT	CASSESLGGELFF
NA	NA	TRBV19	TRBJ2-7	TGTGCCAGTGCGAGCCCTGCCTACGAGCAGTACTTC	CASASPAYEQYF
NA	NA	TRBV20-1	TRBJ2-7	TGCAGTGCTAGTGTCCTAGACTACGAGCAGTACTTC	CSASVLDYEQYF
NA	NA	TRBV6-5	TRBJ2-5	TGTGCCAGCAGTTACGTCGCCCTACTCGGGGAGACCCAGTACTTC	CASSYVALLGETQYF
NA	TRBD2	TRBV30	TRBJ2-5	TGTGCCTGGAGTGTCCTAGCGGGAGCGGGAGAGACCCAGTACTTC	CAWSVLAGAGETQYF
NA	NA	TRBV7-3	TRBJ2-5	TGTGCCAGCAGCAAGGGGGATCAAGAGACCCAGTACTTC	CASSKGDQETQYF
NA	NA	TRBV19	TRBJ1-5	TGTGCCAGTAGTATGGCCAGGATCAATCAGCCCCAGCATTTT	CASSMARINQPQHF
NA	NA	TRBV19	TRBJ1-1	TGTGCCAGTAGTATAGGTGGGGGCCCCTTGCACACTGAAGCTTTCTTT	CASSIGGGPLHTEAFF
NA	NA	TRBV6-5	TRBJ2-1	TGTGCCAGCAGTTACAGGGTTATGGGGTCTGAGCAGTTCTTC	CASSYRVMGSEQFF
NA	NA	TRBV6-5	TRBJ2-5	TGTGCCAGCAGTTACGGGGGTGGGAGAGAGACCCAGTACTTC	CASSYGGGRETQYF
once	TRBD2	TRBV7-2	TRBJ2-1	TGTGCCAGCAGCTTAGCGACTAGCGGGAGGGCCATGGAGCAGTTCTTC	CASSLATSGRAMEQFF
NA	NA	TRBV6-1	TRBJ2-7	TGTGCCAGCAGTGAACAGAGTAGAATCTCCTACGAGCAGTACTTC	CASSEQSRISYEQYF
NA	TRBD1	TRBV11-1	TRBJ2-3	TGTGCCAGCAGAGGACCGGGACAGGTACCCACAGATACGCAGTATTTT	CASRGPGQVPTDTQYF
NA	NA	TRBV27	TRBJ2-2	TGTGCCAGCAGTGCCGGGACGGGGATAATCGGGGAGCTGTTTTTT	CASSAGTGIIGELFF
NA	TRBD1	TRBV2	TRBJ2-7	TGTGCCAGCGACAGGGAGTACTTC	CASDREYF
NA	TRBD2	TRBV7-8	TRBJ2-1	TGTGCCAGCAGCTTAGAGGGACTAGCGTACAATGAGCAGTTCTTC	CASSLEGLAYNEQFF
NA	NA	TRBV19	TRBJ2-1	TGTGCCAGTAGTATGGGGTATGAGCAGTTCTTC	CASSMGYEQFF
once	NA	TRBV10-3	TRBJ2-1	TGTGCCATCAGTGAAGGCAGTGAGTCCTACAATGAGCAGTTCTTC	CAISEGSESYNEQFF
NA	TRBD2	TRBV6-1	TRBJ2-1	TGTGCCAGCAGGGAAGGACTAGCGGGAGGGCCTTCCTACAATGAGCAGTTCTTC	CASREGLAGGPSYNEQFF
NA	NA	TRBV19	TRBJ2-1	TGTGCCAGTAGTATAGGTGGGAACGATGAGCAGTTCTTC	CASSIGGNDEQFF
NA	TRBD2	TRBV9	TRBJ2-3	TGTGCCAGCAGCTCCGGACTAGCGGGCACAGATACGCAGTATTTT	CASSSGLAGTDTQYF
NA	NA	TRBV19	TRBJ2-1	TGTGCCAGTAGTATATCCCCGGGAAGCTCCTACAATGAGCAGTTCTTC	CASSISPGSSYNEQFF
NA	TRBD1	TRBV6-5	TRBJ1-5	TGTGCCAGCAGGACAGGGGTTGCGAATCAGCCCCAGCATTTT	CASRTGVANQPQHF
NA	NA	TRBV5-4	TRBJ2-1	TGTGCCAGCAGCCAAGTGGCGGGCTACAATGAGCAGTTCTTC	CASSQVAGYNEQFF
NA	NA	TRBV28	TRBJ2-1	TGTGCCAGCAGTTTATATCCGCCAAGGGAGGAGCAGTTCTTC	CASSLYPPREEQFF
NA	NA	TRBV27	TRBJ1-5	TGTGCCAGCAGTGTACAGGGAGGGGGATATAGCAATCAGCCCCAGCATTTT	CASSVQGGGYSNQPQHF
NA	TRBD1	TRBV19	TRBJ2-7	TGTGCCAGTAGTATGACAGGGGTGAGGGGCGAGCAGTACTTC	CASSMTGVRGEQYF
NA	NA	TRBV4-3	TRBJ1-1	TGCGCCAGCAGCCAAGGGGGCTGGACTGAAGCTTTCTTT	CASSQGGWTEAFF
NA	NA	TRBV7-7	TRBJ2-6	TGTGCTAGCAGCTTAGGGGGAGGGAGCTCTGGGGCCAACGTCCTGACTTTC	CASSLGGGSSGANVLTF
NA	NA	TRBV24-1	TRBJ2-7	TGTGCCACCAGTACCGGACTCGTACCTTACGAGCAGTACTTC	CATSTGLVPYEQYF
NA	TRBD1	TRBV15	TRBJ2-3	TGTGCCACCAGCAGAGGTGGGACAGGGACCGATACGCAGTATTTT	CATSRGGTGTDTQYF
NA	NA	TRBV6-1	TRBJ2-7	TGTGCCAGCAGACAAGAGCTAGCGCGGAGCCACGAGCAGTACTTC	CASRQELARSHEQYF
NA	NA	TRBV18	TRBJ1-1	TGTGCCAGCTCATCCCCGGTAGGGTTGAACACTGAAGCTTTCTTT	CASSSPVGLNTEAFF
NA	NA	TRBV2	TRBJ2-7	TGTGCCAGCGTTGGACGCGAGGACCCCGACGAGCAGTACTTC	CASVGREDPDEQYF
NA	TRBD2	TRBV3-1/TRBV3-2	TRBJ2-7	TGTGCCAGCAGCCATAGCGGGAGGGCCGTCGAGCAGTACTTC	CASSHSGRAVEQYF
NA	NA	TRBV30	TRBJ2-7	TGTGCCTGGCGACTAACCCTCTCGGACGAGCAGTACTTC	CAWRLTLSDEQYF
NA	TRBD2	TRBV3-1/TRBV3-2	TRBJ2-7	TGTGCCAGCAGCCCCCGGGGAGGGCGCTCCTACGAGCAGTACTTC	CASSPRGGRSYEQYF
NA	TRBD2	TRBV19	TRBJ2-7	TGTGCCAGTAGTCTCGGGACTACCTCCTACGAGCAGTACTTC	CASSLGTTSYEQYF
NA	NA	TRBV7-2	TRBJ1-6	TGTGCCAGCAGCTCCTTAAACTCACCCCTCCACTTT	CASSSLNSPLHF
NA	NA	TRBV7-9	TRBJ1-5	TGTGCCAGCAGCTTAGGGCAGGGGAGCAATCAGCCCCAGCATTTT	CASSLGQGSNQPQHF
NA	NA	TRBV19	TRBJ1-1	TGTGCCAGTCGAACATACCCCTATGTGAACACTGAAGCTTTCTTT	CASRTYPYVNTEAFF
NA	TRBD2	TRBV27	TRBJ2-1	TGTGCCAGCAGTCCCCGGACTAGTCGGGTATACAATGAGCAGTTCTTC	CASSPRTSRVYNEQFF
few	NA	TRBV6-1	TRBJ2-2	TGTGCCAGCAGTGACAGGGACACCGGGGAGCTGTTTTTT	CASSDRDTGELFF
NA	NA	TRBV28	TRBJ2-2	TGTGCCAGCAGCCGAAAGGGGAGAAAGGAGCTGTTTTTT	CASSRKGRKELFF
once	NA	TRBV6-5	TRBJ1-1	TGTGCCAGCAGTTATCTGGGGTCTATGAACACTGAAGCTTTCTTT	CASSYLGSMNTEAFF
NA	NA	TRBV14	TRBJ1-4	TGTGCCAGCAGCCTAGTGGGACACGGTAATGAAAAACTGTTTTTT	CASSLVGHGNEKLFF
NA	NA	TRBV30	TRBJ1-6	TGTGCCTGGAGAGTGCTAGGGGCGAGGGATAATTCACCCCTCCACTTT	CAWRVLGARDNSPLHF
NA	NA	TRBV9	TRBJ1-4	TGTGCCAGCAGCCCACAGACAGGAGCAACTAATGAAAAACTGTTTTTT	CASSPQTGATNEKLFF